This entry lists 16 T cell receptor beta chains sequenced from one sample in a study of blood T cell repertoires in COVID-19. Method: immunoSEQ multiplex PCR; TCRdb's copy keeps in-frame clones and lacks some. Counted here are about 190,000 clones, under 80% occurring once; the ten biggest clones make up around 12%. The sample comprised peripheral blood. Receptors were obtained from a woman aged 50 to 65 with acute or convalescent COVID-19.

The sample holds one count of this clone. DNA for the CDR3: TGCGCCAGCAGCTGGAAACAGGGGAGCGACACCGGGGAGCTGTTTTTT. Translation gives CASSWKQGSDTGELFF. This sequence joins TRBV5-1 and TRBJ2-2; 7 positions agree with TRBD1. Trimming took 3 bases from V and 3 from J; bases not matched to a gene: 8. The CDR3 has 16 amino acids. CDR1 and CDR2 from the germline V gene are SGHRS and YFSETQ.

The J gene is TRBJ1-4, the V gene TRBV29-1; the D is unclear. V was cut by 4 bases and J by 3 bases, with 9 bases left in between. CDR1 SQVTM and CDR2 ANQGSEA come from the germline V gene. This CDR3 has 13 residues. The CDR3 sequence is CSVGTVSNEKLFF. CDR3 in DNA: TGCAGCGTTGGAACAGTTTCTAATGAAAAACTGTTTTTT.

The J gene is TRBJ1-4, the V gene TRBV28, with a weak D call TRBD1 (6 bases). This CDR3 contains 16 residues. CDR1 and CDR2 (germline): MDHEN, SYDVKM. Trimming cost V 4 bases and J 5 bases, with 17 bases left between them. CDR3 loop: CASSSPRTAKNEKLFF. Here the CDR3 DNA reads TGTGCCAGCAGTTCCCCCAGGACAGCAAAGAATGAAAAACTGTTTTTT.

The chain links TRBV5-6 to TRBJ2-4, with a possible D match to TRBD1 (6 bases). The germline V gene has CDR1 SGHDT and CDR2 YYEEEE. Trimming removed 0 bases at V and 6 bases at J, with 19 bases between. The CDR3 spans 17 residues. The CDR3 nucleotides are TGTGCCAGCAGCTTGGAAGGGGCAGGGGTGTATGGAAACATTCAGTACTTC. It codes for CASSLEGAGVYGNIQYF.

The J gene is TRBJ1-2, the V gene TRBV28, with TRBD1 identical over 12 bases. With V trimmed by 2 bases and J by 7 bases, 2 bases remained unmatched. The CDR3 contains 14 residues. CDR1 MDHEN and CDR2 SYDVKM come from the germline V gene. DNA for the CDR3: TGTGCCAGCAGTTTAAGGGGACAGGGGGCTGGCTACACCTTC. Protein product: CASSLRGQGAGYTF.

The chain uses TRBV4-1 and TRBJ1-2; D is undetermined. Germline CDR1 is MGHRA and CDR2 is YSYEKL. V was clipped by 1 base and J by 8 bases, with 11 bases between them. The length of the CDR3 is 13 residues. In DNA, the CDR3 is TGCGCCAGCAGCCAAGTTCTCTCGTCCGGCTACACCTTC. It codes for CASSQVLSSGYTF.

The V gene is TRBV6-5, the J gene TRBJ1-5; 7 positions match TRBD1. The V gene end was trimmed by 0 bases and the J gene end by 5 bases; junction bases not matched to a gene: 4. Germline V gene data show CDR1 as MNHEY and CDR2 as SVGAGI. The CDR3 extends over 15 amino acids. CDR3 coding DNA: TGTGCCAGCAGTTACTCGAACAGGGGTTATCAGCCCCAGCATTTT. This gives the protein CASSYSNRGYQPQHF.

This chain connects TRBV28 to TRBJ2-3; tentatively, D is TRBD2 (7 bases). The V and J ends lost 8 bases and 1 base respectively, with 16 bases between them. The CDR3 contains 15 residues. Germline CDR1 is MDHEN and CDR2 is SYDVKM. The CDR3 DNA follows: TGTGCCAGCCGTGGGGGGGCGAGGGGCACAGATACGCAGTATTTT. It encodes CASRGGARGTDTQYF.

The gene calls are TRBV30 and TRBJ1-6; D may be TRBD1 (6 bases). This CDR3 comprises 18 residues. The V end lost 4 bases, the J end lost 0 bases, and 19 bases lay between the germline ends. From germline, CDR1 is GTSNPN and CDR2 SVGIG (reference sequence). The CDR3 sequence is CAWNSQRDISSYNSPLHF. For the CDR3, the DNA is TGTGCCTGGAATTCCCAACGGGACATTAGCTCCTATAATTCACCCCTCCACTTT.

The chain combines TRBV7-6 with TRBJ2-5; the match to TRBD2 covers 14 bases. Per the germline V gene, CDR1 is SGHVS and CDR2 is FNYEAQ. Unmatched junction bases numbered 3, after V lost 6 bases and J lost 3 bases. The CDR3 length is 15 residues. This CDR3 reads CASRRGLAGEETQYF. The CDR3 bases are TGTGCCAGCAGGAGGGGACTAGCGGGGGAAGAGACCCAGTACTTC.

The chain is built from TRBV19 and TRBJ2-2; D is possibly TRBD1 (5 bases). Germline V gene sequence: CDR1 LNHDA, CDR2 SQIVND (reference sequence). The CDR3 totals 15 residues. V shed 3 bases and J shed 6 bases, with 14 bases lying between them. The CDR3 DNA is TGTGCCAGTAGTATTCGAACAGGTTCCGCCGGGGAGCTGTTTTTT. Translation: CASSIRTGSAGELFF.

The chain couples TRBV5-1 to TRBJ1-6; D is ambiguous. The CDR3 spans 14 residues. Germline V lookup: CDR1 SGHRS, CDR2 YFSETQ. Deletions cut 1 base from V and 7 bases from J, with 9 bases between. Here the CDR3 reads CASSLMSFNSPLHF. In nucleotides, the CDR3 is TGCGCCAGCAGCTTGATGTCATTCAATTCACCCCTCCACTTT.

The CDR3 here is CASSYVGASYEQYF. In DNA form, the CDR3 reads TGTGCCAGCAGTTACGTGGGGGCGTCCTACGAGCAGTACTTC. The chain links TRBV6-2 or TRBV6-3 to TRBJ2-7; D possibly corresponds to TRBD1 (6 bases). V was cut by 2 bases and J by 1 base, with 9 bases left in between. Germline-derived CDR1 and CDR2 are MNHEY and SVGEGT. This CDR3 contains 14 residues.

CDR3 residues: CASSSLQGVGYEQYF. Written as DNA, the CDR3 is TGTGCCAGCAGCTCATTACAGGGGGTTGGTTACGAGCAGTACTTC. The V call is TRBV11-2, the J call TRBJ2-7; 8 positions match TRBD1. The germline CDR1 and CDR2 sequences are SGHAT and FQNNGV. The CDR3 runs 15 residues. V lost 4 bases, J lost 4 bases, and 9 bases stayed unmatched.

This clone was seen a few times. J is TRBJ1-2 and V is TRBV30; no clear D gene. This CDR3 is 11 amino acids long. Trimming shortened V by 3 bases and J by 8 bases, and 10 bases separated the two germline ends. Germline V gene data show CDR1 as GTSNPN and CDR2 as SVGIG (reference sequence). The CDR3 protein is CAWRLGGGYTF. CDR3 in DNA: TGTGCCTGGAGGCTAGGAGGCGGCTACACCTTC.

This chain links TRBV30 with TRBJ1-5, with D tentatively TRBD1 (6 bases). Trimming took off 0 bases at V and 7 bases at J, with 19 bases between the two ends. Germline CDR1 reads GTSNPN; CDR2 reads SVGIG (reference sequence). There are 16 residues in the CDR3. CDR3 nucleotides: TGTGCCTGGAGTGTACCGGGCAGACAGGTTCGACAGCCCCAGCATTTT. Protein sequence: CAWSVPGRQVRQPQHF.